This T cell receptor (beta chain) was recorded in a study of CDR3 diversity in severe acne. The CDR3 has 16 amino acids. Germline loops: CDR1 DFQATT, CDR2 SNEGSKA (reference sequence). The V and J ends lost 0 bases and 7 bases, in that order; junction bases with no gene match: 11. TCRdb itself ran the PCR reads through MiXCR, one entry per CDR3 protein. Here the sample spans over 85,000 distinct CDR3 sequences, more than 45% being singletons. This receptor was obtained from a male donor with acne. The sequenced sample was blood. V and J are TRBV20-1 and TRBJ2-7; 11 bases are shared with TRBD2. The chain's CDR3 is CSARDVTSGSLEEQYF. DNA for the CDR3: TGCAGTGCTAGAGATGTAACTAGCGGGAGTTTGGAAGAGCAGTACTTC.